These 10 T cell receptor beta chains were sequenced from one sample in a study of T cells in Graves' hyperthyroidism and ophthalmopathy. RNA transcripts served as the template for amplifying TCR beta CDR3 regions. The HTBI primer set was used in a first-round RT-PCR of the TCR CDR3. TCRdb called the multiplex PCR reads again in MiXCR, with one record for every CDR3 protein. This sample carries a few hundred thousand distinct CDR3 sequences, roughly 15% of them seen once, and the ten largest clones take about 29%. The sample was blood. The receptors here all came from a woman under 40 with Graves' ophthalmopathy.

The chain uses TRBV4-3 and TRBJ2-5; possibly TRBD2 for D (7 bases). V shed 0 bases and J shed 3 bases, with 23 bases lying between them. Germline V gene sequence: CDR1 LGHNA, CDR2 YSLEER. The CDR3 loop spans 19 amino acids. The CDR3 reads CASSQEWQGLAEGEETQYF. For the CDR3, the DNA is TGCGCCAGCAGCCAAGAATGGCAGGGGCTAGCGGAGGGGGAAGAGACCCAGTACTTC.

The chain recombines TRBV6-2 or TRBV6-3 with TRBJ2-7; D is undetermined. V was cut by 2 bases and J by 4 bases, with 9 bases left in between. Germline-derived CDR1 and CDR2 are MNHEY and SVGEGT. The length of the CDR3 is 13 residues. CDR3 coding DNA: TGTGCCAGCAGTTACGCGACTGCATACGAGCAGTACTTC. Translating gives CASSYATAYEQYF.

In its sample, this clonotype was seen many times. J is TRBJ1-1 and V is TRBV11-2; D not resolved. This CDR3 contains 12 residues. V gave up 1 base and J gave up 7 bases, with 7 bases separating them. Germline CDR1 and CDR2: SGHAT and FQNNGV. Here the CDR3 DNA reads TGTGCCAGCAGCTTAGCCGTCGGTGAAGCTTTCTTT. As protein: CASSLAVGEAFF.

A few counts support this clonotype. The V call is TRBV6-2 or TRBV6-3, the J call TRBJ1-1, with a tentative D call TRBD1 (6 bases). This CDR3 contains 15 residues. Trimming removed 5 bases from V and 9 bases from J, with 22 bases in between. Germline CDR1 and CDR2: MNHEY and SVGEGT. The CDR3 sequence: CASSPIGGGPSKAFF. The CDR3 nucleotides read TGTGCCAGCAGTCCCATTGGAGGGGGGCCCAGCAAAGCTTTCTTT.

CDR3 sequence (DNA): TGCAGCGCAGCCGGGGACAGGGGGGACTACGAGCAGTACTTC. It is translated as CSAAGDRGDYEQYF. The V and J genes are TRBV29-1 and TRBJ2-7; 11 nucleotides line up with TRBD1. Germline-derived CDR1 and CDR2 are SQVTM and ANQGSEA. This CDR3 is 14 amino acids long. The V segment lost 7 bases and the J segment 3 bases; nucleotides outside the gene matches: 8.

This clonotype was found many times. The V gene is TRBV6-1, the J gene TRBJ1-1, with D maybe TRBD1 (5 bases). The CDR3 spans 13 residues. Germline V gene data show CDR1 as MNHNS and CDR2 as SASEGT. Trimming took 9 bases from V and 1 from J, leaving 12 bases between them. The chain's CDR3 is CASGQGRNTEAFF. In DNA, the CDR3 is TGTGCCAGTGGACAAGGAAGGAACACTGAAGCTTTCTTT.

CDR3 amino acids: CASRLGTVYGYTF. The CDR3, as DNA: TGTGCCAGCAGACTCGGGACAGTCTATGGCTACACCTTC. The gene calls are TRBV6-1 and TRBJ1-2; TRBD1 aligns across 7 bases. The CDR3 sequence is 13 residues long. From germline, CDR1 is MNHNS and CDR2 SASEGT. Trimming took 6 bases from V and 4 from J; bases not matched to a gene: 5.

The gene calls are TRBV5-6 and TRBJ2-3; D is possibly TRBD1 (6 bases). Trimming stripped 5 bases from V and 0 bases from J, with 13 bases between. The CDR3 consists of 15 residues. Germline lookup yields CDR1 SGHDT and CDR2 YYEEEE. CDR3 sequence reads: CASSTGTISTDTQYF. CDR3 DNA: TGTGCCAGCAGTACCGGGACAATCAGCACAGATACGCAGTATTTT. The full variable domain, in which reference TRBV5-6 and TRBJ2-3 provide the parts outside the CDR3, is DAGVTQSPTHLIKTRGQQVTLRCSPKSGHDTVSWYQQALGQGPQFIFQYYEEEERQRGNFPDRFSGHQFPNYSSELNVNALLLGDSALYLCASSTGTISTDTQYFGPGTRLTVL.

There are a few counts of this clonotype. The CDR3 loop is CSARLRTHYEQYF. The DNA for the CDR3 is TGCAGTGCCCGCCTCAGGACTCACTACGAGCAGTACTTC. The chain has TRBV20-1 and TRBJ2-7; TRBD2 is a possible D gene (5 bases). CDR1 is DFQATT and CDR2 is SNEGSKA in the germline V gene (reference sequence). Trimming shortened V by 6 bases and J by 3 bases, and 15 bases separated the two germline ends. The CDR3 contains 13 residues.

The V gene is TRBV11-2, the J gene TRBJ2-1, with a weak D call TRBD1 (6 bases). Germline V gene sequence: CDR1 SGHAT, CDR2 FQNNGV. V dropped 6 bases and J dropped 4 bases, with 16 bases sitting between them. This CDR3 comprises 15 residues. The CDR3 loop reads CASRSGTTAYNEQFF. CDR3 sequence (DNA): TGTGCCAGCAGGTCCGGGACAACCGCTTACAATGAGCAGTTCTTC.